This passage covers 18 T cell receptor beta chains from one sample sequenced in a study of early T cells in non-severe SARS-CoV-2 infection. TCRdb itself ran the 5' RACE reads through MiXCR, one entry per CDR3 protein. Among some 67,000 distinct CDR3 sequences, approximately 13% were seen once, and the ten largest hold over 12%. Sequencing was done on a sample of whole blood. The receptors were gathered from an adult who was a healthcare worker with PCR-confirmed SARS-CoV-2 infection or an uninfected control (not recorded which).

Written as DNA, the CDR3 is TGCGCCAGCAGCTTGGGCGGGGGCCTTTTGAATGAGCAGTTCTTC. This codes for CASSLGGGLLNEQFF. The chain has TRBV5-1 and TRBJ2-1; TRBD2 might be the D (7 bases). The CDR3 is 15 residues long. V dropped 0 bases and J dropped 7 bases, with 14 bases sitting between them. The germline CDR1 and CDR2 sequences are SGHRS and YFSETQ.

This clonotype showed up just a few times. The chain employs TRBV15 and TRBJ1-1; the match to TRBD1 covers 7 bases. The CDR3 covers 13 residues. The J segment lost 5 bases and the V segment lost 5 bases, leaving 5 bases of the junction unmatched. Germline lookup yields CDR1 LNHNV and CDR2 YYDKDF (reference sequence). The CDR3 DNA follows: TGTGCCACCAGCGAACAGGGGTATACTGAAGCTTTCTTT. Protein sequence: CATSEQGYTEAFF.

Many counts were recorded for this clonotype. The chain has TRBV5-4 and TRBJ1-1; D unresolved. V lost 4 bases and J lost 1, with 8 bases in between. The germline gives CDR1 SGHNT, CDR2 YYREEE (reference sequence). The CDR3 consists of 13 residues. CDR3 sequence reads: CASSDITNTEAFF. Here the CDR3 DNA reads TGTGCCAGCAGCGACATTACGAACACTGAAGCTTTCTTT.

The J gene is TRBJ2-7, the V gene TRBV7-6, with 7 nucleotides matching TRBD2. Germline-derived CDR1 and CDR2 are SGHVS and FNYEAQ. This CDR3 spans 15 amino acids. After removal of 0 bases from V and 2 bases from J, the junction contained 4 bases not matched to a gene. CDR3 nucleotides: TGTGCCAGCAGCTTAGCGGGAGGGCCAGCCTACGAGCAGTACTTC. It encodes CASSLAGGPAYEQYF.

CDR3 region: CASSYEYPNQPQHF. DNA for the CDR3: TGTGCCAGCAGTTATGAGTATCCCAATCAGCCCCAGCATTTT. The chain employs TRBV6-6 and TRBJ1-5; D remains ambiguous. This CDR3 spans 14 amino acids. CDR1 and CDR2 from the germline V gene are MNHNY and SVGAGI (reference sequence). V lost 3 bases and J lost 3, with 9 bases in between.

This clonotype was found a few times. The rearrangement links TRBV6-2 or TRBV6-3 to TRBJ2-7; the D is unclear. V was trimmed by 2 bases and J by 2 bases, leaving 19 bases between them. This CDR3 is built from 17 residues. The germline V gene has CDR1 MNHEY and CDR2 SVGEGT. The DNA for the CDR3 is TGTGCCAGCAGTTACCTGGTGCAGGTGGGAAAGCCCTACGAGCAGTACTTC. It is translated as CASSYLVQVGKPYEQYF.

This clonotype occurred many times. The CDR3 spells CASKPAGDYNEQFF. The CDR3 DNA reads TGTGCCAGCAAACCTGCGGGGGACTACAATGAGCAGTTCTTC. The genes are TRBV9 and TRBJ2-1, with TRBD2 identical over 7 bases. Trimming removed 6 bases from V and 3 bases from J; junction bases left unmatched: 6. This CDR3 region has 14 residues. Germline V gives CDR1 SGDLS, CDR2 YYNGEE.

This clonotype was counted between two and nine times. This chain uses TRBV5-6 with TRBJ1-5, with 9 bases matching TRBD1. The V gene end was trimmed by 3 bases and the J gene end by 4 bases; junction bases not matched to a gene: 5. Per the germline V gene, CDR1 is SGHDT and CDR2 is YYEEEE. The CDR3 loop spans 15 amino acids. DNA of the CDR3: TGTGCCAGCAGCTGGGGACAGGGTTATAATCAGCCCCAGCATTTT. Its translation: CASSWGQGYNQPQHF.

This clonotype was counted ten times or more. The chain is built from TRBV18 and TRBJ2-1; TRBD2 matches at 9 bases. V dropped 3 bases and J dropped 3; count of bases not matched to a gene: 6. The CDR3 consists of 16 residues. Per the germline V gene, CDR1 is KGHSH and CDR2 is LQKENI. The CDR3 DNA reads TGTGCCAGCTCACCGGGTCTAGCGGGATTCTACAATGAGCAGTTCTTC. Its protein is CASSPGLAGFYNEQFF.

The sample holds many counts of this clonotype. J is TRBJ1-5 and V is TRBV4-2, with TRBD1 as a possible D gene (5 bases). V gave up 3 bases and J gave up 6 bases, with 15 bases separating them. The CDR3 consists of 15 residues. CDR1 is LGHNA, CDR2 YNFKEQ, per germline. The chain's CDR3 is CASSQEGSPSQPQHF. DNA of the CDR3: TGTGCCAGCAGCCAGGAGGGGAGCCCGAGTCAGCCCCAGCATTTT.

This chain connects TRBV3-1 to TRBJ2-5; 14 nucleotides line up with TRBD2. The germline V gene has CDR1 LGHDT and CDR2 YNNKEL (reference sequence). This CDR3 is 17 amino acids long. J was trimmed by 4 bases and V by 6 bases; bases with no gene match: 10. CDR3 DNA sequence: TGTGCCAGCAGTCCCCCAACGGGACTAGCGGGGGTAGAGACCCAGTACTTC. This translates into CASSPPTGLAGVETQYF.

The DNA for the CDR3 is TGCGCCAGCAGCGCCGGACGTGTCCAATACAATGAGCAGTTCTTC. Its translation: CASSAGRVQYNEQFF. The chain carries TRBV5-1 and TRBJ2-1; D is undetermined. The germline CDR1 and CDR2 sequences are SGHRS and YFSETQ. The V gene lost 4 bases and the J gene lost 4 bases, with 15 bases spanning the gap. The CDR3 totals 15 residues.

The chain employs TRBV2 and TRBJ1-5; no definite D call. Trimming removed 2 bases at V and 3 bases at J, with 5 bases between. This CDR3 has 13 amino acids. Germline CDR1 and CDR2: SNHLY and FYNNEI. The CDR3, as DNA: TGTGCCAGCAGTGAACAGATCAATCAGCCCCAGCATTTT. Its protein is CASSEQINQPQHF.

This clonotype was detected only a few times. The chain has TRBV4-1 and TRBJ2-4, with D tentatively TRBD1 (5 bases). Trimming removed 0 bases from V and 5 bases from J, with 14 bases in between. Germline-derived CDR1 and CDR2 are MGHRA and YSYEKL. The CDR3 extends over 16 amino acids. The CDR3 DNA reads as TGCGCCAGCAGCCAAGATTGGCCCAGGGATGAAAACATTCAGTACTTC. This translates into CASSQDWPRDENIQYF.

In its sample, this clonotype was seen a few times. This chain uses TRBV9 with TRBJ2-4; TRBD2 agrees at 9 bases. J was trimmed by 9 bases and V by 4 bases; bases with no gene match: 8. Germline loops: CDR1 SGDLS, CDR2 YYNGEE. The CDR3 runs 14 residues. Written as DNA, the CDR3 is TGTGCCAGCAGCTTTGGGACTAGCCTCGTCATTCAGTACTTC. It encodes CASSFGTSLVIQYF.

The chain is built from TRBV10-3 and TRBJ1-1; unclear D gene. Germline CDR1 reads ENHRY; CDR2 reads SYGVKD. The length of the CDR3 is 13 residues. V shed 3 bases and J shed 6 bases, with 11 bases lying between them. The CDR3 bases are TGTGCCATCAGTGAAAGGGAGGGTGCTGAAGCTTTCTTT. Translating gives CAISEREGAEAFF.

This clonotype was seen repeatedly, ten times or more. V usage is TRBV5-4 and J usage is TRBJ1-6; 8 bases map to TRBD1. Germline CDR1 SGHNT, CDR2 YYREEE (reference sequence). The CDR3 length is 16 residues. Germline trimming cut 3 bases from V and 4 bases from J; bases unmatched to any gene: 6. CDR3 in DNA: TGTGCCAGCAGCTCCCCCCGACAGGGGTATAATTCACCCCTCCACTTT. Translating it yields CASSSPRQGYNSPLHF. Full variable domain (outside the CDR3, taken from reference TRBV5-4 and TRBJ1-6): ETGVTQSPTHLIKTRGQQVTLRCSSQSGHNTVSWYQQALGQGPQFIFQYYREEENGRGNFPPRFSGLQFPNYSSELNVNALELDDSALYLCASSSPRQGYNSPLHFGNGTRLTVT.

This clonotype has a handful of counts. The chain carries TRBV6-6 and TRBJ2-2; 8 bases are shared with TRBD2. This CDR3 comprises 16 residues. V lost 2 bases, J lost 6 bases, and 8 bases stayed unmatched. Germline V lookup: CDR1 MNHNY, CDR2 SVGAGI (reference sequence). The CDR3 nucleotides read TGTGCCAGCAGTTACCCCTCTGCGGGGGGCTCCGGGGAGCTGTTTTTT. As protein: CASSYPSAGGSGELFF.